The 25 T cell receptor beta chains listed next were all sequenced from one sample in a study of T-cell reconstitution after alpha-beta-depleted transplantation in children. A TCRbeta library incorporating unique molecular identifiers was prepared. TCRdb analysed the PCR reads with MiXCR anew, one entry per CDR3 protein. The table has nearly 400,000 distinct CDR3 sequences, just over 20% seen once; the top ten hold less than 4.5%. This specimen was PBMCs from the stem cell graft donor, taken from the stem cell graft. The receptors were sampled from a human donor who donated a stem cell graft to a child with acute myeloid leukemia.

This clonotype was detected many times. J is TRBJ2-5 and V is TRBV28; no definite D call. Germline-derived CDR1 and CDR2 are MDHEN and SYDVKM. This CDR3 region has 13 residues. Trimming shortened V by 2 bases and J by 5 bases, and 9 bases separated the two germline ends. The CDR3 DNA sequence: TGTGCCAGCAGTTTAGGGCAGGTGGAGACCCAGTACTTC. It encodes CASSLGQVETQYF.

This clonotype was found a few times. In DNA, the CDR3 is TGCAGCGTCCAGGAGGGGGGGGGCAATCAGCCCCAGCATTTT. It yields the protein CSVQEGGGNQPQHF. The gene calls are TRBV29-1 and TRBJ1-5; possibly TRBD1 for D (6 bases). Germline V gene sequence: CDR1 SQVTM, CDR2 ANQGSEA. This CDR3 region has 14 residues. Trimming shortened V by 6 bases and J by 2 bases, and 14 bases separated the two germline ends.

The rearrangement links TRBV7-2 to TRBJ1-6, with 7 bases that match TRBD1. The V gene's germline CDR1 is SGHTA and CDR2 FQGNSA. The CDR3 spans 15 residues. Losses at the gene ends were 4 bases for V and 7 bases for J; bases not matched to a gene: 7. CDR3 protein: CASSSRGVWNSPLHF. Here the CDR3 DNA reads TGTGCCAGCAGCTCCAGGGGGGTGTGGAATTCACCCCTCCACTTT.

This clonotype was recorded at least ten times. V is TRBV4-2 and J is TRBJ2-7, with a weak D call TRBD1 (5 bases). The V end lost 1 base, the J end lost 0 bases, and 13 bases lay between the germline ends. CDR1 and CDR2 (germline): LGHNA, YNFKEQ. The CDR3 is 16 residues long. The CDR3 DNA follows: TGTGCCAGCAGCCAAGGACAACAGGAGAGCTCCTACGAGCAGTACTTC. Amino acids: CASSQGQQESSYEQYF.

Only a few counts were recorded for this clonotype. The chain combines TRBV29-1 with TRBJ1-2, with D perhaps matching TRBD1 (6 bases). V was shortened by 3 bases and J by 4 bases, with 18 bases between the two germline ends. Germline assignment: CDR1 SQVTM and CDR2 ANQGSEA. CDR3 size: 15 residues. The CDR3 reads CSVDSPPGQSYGYTF. Written as DNA, the CDR3 is TGCAGCGTTGATTCACCCCCGGGACAATCCTATGGCTACACCTTC.

This clonotype was detected a few times. This rearrangement joins TRBV4-1 to TRBJ2-3, with 8 positions matching TRBD2. V trimming: 0 bases; J trimming: 2 bases; junction bases outside the gene matches: 7. CDR1 is MGHRA and CDR2 is YSYEKL in the germline V gene. The CDR3 spans 17 residues. The CDR3 here is CASSQDGLAGTTDTQYF. CDR3 in DNA: TGCGCCAGCAGCCAAGATGGACTAGCAGGCACCACAGATACGCAGTATTTT.

About this clonotype itself: A read error may produce the germline difference seen at one junction end. CDR3: CASSSPDSTISVF. The CDR3 coding sequence is TGTGCCAGCAGTTCCCCCGACAGTACGATTTCAGTCTTC. The chain uses TRBV12-3 or TRBV12-4 and TRBJ2-1; a weak D match, TRBD1 (5 bases). The CDR3 length is 13 residues.

V usage is TRBV12-3 or TRBV12-4 and J usage is TRBJ1-1; a possible D gene is TRBD1 (6 bases). Trimming removed 5 bases from V and 1 base from J, with 17 bases in between. The CDR3 totals 16 residues. The DNA for the CDR3 is TGTGCCAGCAGTCCCATCATTGGCAGGGGGAACACTGAAGCTTTCTTT. This codes for CASSPIIGRGNTEAFF.

The J gene is TRBJ1-2, the V gene TRBV27; D unresolved. The V end lost 3 bases, the J end lost 5 bases, and 13 bases lay between the germline ends. The CDR3 spans 14 residues. Germline CDR1 reads MNHEY; CDR2 reads SMNVEV (reference sequence). The CDR3 sequence is CASSFLQDPYGYTF. CDR3 nucleotide sequence: TGTGCCAGCAGTTTCTTGCAGGACCCTTATGGCTACACCTTC.

This clonotype showed up just a few times. J is TRBJ2-7 and V is TRBV4-1; maybe TRBD2 (6 bases). Germline lookup yields CDR1 MGHRA and CDR2 YSYEKL. V was shortened by 0 bases and J by 2 bases, with 11 bases between the two germline ends. The CDR3 sequence is 15 residues long. CDR3 protein: CASSQDPGLTYEQYF. For the CDR3, the DNA is TGCGCCAGCAGCCAAGATCCGGGACTTACCTACGAGCAGTACTTC.

In this sample, this clonotype turned up a few times. The chain links TRBV5-1 to TRBJ2-1, with 15 bases lining up with TRBD2. V trimming: 4 bases; J trimming: 7 bases; junction bases outside the gene matches: 3. This CDR3 comprises 15 residues. Germline loops: CDR1 SGHRS, CDR2 YFSETQ. This chain's CDR3 is CASSGTSGRLNEQFF. Written as DNA, the CDR3 is TGCGCCAGCAGCGGGACTAGCGGGAGGCTAAATGAGCAGTTCTTC.

This chain links TRBV24-1 with TRBJ2-1; D unclear. V lost 0 bases and J lost 7, with 9 bases in between. This CDR3 has 14 residues. Germline V gene lookup returns CDR1 KGHDR and CDR2 SFDVKD. The CDR3 loop reads CATSDLSPENEQFF. Here the CDR3 DNA reads TGTGCCACCAGTGATTTGTCGCCGGAGAATGAGCAGTTCTTC.

The chain has TRBV28 and TRBJ1-2; D is perhaps TRBD1 (6 bases). The V and J ends lost 6 bases and 3 bases respectively, with 8 bases between them. The CDR3 loop spans 12 amino acids. The germline gives CDR1 MDHEN, CDR2 SYDVKM. The CDR3 DNA reads as TGTGCCAGCAGGAGACAGGACTATGGCTACACCTTC. Its translation is CASRRQDYGYTF.

This clonotype was picked up a small number of times. This rearrangement joins TRBV28 to TRBJ2-7; 7 positions match TRBD2. The CDR3 length is 16 residues. The ends lost 5 bases at V and 2 bases at J; junction bases unmatched: 12. Per the germline V gene, CDR1 is MDHEN and CDR2 is SYDVKM. The CDR3 region has the DNA TGTGCCAGCAGTCTCGAAAGATCTAGCGGACCCTACGAGCAGTACTTC. This gives the protein CASSLERSSGPYEQYF.

CDR3 sequence (DNA): TGTGCCAGCAGGGCGGAACTCGCAGCGGCAGATACGCAGTATTTT. Protein product: CASRAELAAADTQYF. The gene calls are TRBV7-2 and TRBJ2-3, with a weak D call TRBD2 (5 bases). Germline V gene data show CDR1 as SGHTA and CDR2 as FQGNSA. The CDR3 totals 15 residues. V lost 6 bases and J 4 bases, leaving 17 bases between the germline ends.

The sample holds a few counts of this clonotype. The V call is TRBV29-1, the J call TRBJ1-1; maybe TRBD1 (6 bases). Between the trimmed V and J ends, which lost 7 bases and 5 bases, there was a span of 14 bases. The CDR3 spans 12 residues. From germline, CDR1 is SQVTM and CDR2 ANQGSEA. CDR3 sequence reads: CSGNQGRTEAFF. DNA for the CDR3: TGCAGCGGGAACCAGGGGCGAACTGAAGCTTTCTTT.

This clonotype was recorded only once. A read error may produce the germline difference seen at one junction end. J is TRBJ2-2 and V is TRBV7-2, with D uncertain. The CDR3 covers 14 residues. Germline CDR1 reads SGHTA; CDR2 reads FQGNSA. The chain's CDR3 is CATSLAISPGELFF. As DNA, the CDR3 is TGTGCCACCAGCTTGGCAATAAGCCCCGGGGAGCTGTTTTTT.

This clonotype has more than one count but fewer than ten. The gene calls are TRBV5-1 and TRBJ2-5, with D unclear. Trimming removed 6 bases at V and 7 bases at J, with 13 bases between. This CDR3 has 12 amino acids. The germline V gene encodes CDR1 SGHRS and CDR2 YFSETQ. The CDR3 DNA sequence: TGCGCCAGCACCATAAACCTAGGGACCCAGTACTTC. Protein: CASTINLGTQYF.

This clonotype was observed a few times. The chain uses TRBV4-3 and TRBJ2-2, with D hard to call. This CDR3 has 15 amino acids. Germline lookup yields CDR1 LGHNA and CDR2 YSLEER. V lost 0 bases, J lost 3 bases, and 8 bases lay in between. This chain's CDR3 is CASSQDQTDTGELFF. CDR3 DNA: TGCGCCAGCAGCCAAGATCAGACGGACACCGGGGAGCTGTTTTTT.

This clonotype was detected only a few times. The rearrangement uses TRBV20-1 and TRBJ2-7, with D unresolved. Germline CDR1 and CDR2: DFQATT and SNEGSKA (reference sequence). Trimming shortened V by 0 bases and J by 0 bases, and 12 bases separated the two germline ends. CDR3 size: 15 residues. The CDR3 loop is CSARDYGAASYEQYF. The DNA for the CDR3 is TGCAGTGCTAGAGATTACGGCGCGGCCTCCTACGAGCAGTACTTC.

The V and J genes are TRBV20-1 and TRBJ2-1; 12 bases agree with TRBD1. Per germline, CDR1 DFQATT and CDR2 SNEGSKA (reference sequence). The CDR3 is 14 residues long. V gave up 6 bases and J gave up 7 bases; unmatched junction bases: 7. The CDR3 DNA reads TGCAGTGCCCCCGGGACAGGGGGCAAGAATGAGCAGTTCTTC. It yields the protein CSAPGTGGKNEQFF.

In this sample, this clonotype turned up once. The chain is built from TRBV5-1 and TRBJ2-1; TRBD2 matches at 13 bases. The germline CDR1 and CDR2 sequences are SGHRS and YFSETQ. The CDR3 has 18 amino acids. The V segment lost 3 bases and the J segment 0 bases; nucleotides outside the gene matches: 6. In nucleotides, the CDR3 is TGCGCCAGCAGCTATTATCGGACTAGCGGGAGCTCCTACAATGAGCAGTTCTTC. It codes for CASSYYRTSGSSYNEQFF.

This clonotype was recorded a few times. CDR3 sequence reads: CASSQDTSYNEQFF. In DNA, the CDR3 is TGTGCCAGCAGCCAAGACACCTCCTACAATGAGCAGTTCTTC. This chain connects TRBV11-3 to TRBJ2-1; D is ambiguous. V was clipped by 5 bases and J by 0 bases, with 8 bases between them. CDR3 length equals 14 residues. The germline V gene encodes CDR1 SGHNT and CDR2 YENEEA.

Many counts were recorded for this clonotype. V and J are TRBV20-1 and TRBJ2-3; D perhaps matches TRBD1 (6 bases). CDR1 is DFQATT and CDR2 is SNEGSKA in the germline V gene (reference sequence). CDR3 length: 16 amino acids. The V end was cut by 3 bases, the J end by 3 bases, with 19 bases between. CDR3 sequence: CSARVPRSRGTDTQYF. The CDR3 nucleotides read TGCAGTGCTAGGGTCCCCAGGAGTAGGGGGACAGATACGCAGTATTTT.

This clonotype was detected a few times. J is TRBJ2-3 and V is TRBV5-1; 9 bases are a match to TRBD1. Trimming removed 0 bases from V and 1 base from J; junction bases left unmatched: 6. CDR3 size: 17 residues. CDR1 SGHRS and CDR2 YFSETQ come from the germline V gene. In nucleotides, the CDR3 is TGCGCCAGCAGCTTGGCCCCGACAGGGGGGGGCACAGATACGCAGTATTTT. It specifies CASSLAPTGGGTDTQYF.